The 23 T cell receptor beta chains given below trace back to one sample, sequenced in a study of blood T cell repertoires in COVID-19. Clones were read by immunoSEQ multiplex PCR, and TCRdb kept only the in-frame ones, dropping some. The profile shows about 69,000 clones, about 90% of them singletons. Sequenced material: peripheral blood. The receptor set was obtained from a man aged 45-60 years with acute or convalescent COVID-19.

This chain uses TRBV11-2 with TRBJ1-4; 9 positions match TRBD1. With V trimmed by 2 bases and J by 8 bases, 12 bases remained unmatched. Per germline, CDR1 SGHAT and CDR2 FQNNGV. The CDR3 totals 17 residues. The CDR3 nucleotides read TGTGCCAGCAGCTTACGGGGGACAGGGTCCCTTGGAGAAAAACTGTTTTTT. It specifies CASSLRGTGSLGEKLFF. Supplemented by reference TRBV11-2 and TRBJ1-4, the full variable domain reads EAGVAQSPRYKIIEKRQSVAFWCNPISGHATLYWYQQILGQGPKLLIQFQNNGVVDDSQLPKDRFSAERLKGVDSTLKIQPAKLEDSAVYLCASSLRGTGSLGEKLFFGSGTQLSVL.

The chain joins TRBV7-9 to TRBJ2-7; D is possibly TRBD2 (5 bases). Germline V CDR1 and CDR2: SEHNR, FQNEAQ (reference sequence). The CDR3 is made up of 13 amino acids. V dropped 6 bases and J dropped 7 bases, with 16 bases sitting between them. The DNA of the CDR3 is TGTGCCAGCAGACGATCCTTCGAGGGTGAGCAGTACTTC. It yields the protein CASRRSFEGEQYF.

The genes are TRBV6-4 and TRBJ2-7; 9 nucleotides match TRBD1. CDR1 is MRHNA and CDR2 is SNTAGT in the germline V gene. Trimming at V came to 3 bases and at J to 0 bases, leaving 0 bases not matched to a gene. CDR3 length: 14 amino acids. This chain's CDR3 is CASSEGQGSYEQYF. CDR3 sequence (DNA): TGTGCCAGCAGTGAGGGACAGGGCTCCTACGAGCAGTACTTC.

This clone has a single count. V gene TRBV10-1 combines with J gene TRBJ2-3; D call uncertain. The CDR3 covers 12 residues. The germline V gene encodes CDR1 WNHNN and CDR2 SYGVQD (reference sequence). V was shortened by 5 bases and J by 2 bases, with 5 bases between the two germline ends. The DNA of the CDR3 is TGCGCCAGCAGTTCTTCCACAGATACGCAGTATTTT. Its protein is CASSSSTDTQYF.

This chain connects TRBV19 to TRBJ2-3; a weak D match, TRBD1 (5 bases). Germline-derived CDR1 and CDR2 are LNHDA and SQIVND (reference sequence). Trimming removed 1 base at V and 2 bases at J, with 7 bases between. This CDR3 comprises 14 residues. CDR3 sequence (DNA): TGTGCCAGTAGTATAGGACAGACCACAGATACGCAGTATTTT. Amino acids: CASSIGQTTDTQYF.

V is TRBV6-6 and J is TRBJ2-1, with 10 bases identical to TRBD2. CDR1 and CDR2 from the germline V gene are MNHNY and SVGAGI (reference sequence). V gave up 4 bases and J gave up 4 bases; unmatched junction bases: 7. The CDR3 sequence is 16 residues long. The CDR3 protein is CASSFASGRPYNEQFF. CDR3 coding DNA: TGTGCCAGCAGTTTCGCTAGCGGGAGACCATACAATGAGCAGTTCTTC.

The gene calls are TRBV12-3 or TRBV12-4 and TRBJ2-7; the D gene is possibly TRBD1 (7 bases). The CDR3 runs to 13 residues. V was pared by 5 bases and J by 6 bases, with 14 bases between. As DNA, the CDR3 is TGTGCCAGCAGTCTAACTCAGGGGGGCGAGCAGTACTTC. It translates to CASSLTQGGEQYF.

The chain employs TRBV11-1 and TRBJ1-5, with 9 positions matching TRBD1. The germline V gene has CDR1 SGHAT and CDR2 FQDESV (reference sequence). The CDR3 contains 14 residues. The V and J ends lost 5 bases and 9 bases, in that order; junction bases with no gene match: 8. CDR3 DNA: TGTGCCAGCAGCCCGACAGGACAGGGGACGCCCCAGCATTTT. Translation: CASSPTGQGTPQHF.

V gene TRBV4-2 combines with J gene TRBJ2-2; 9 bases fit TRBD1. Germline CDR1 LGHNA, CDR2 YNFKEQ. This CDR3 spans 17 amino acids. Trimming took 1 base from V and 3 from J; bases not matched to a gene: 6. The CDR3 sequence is CASSQGQGGSDTGELFF. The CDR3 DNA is TGTGCCAGCAGCCAAGGACAGGGGGGTTCTGACACCGGGGAGCTGTTTTTT.

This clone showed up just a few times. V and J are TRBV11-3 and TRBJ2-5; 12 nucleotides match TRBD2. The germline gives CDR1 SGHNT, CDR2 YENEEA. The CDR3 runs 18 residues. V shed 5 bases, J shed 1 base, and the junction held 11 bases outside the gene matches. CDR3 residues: CASSQQRLAGVAQETQYF. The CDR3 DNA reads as TGTGCCAGCAGCCAACAACGACTAGCGGGAGTGGCCCAAGAGACCCAGTACTTC.

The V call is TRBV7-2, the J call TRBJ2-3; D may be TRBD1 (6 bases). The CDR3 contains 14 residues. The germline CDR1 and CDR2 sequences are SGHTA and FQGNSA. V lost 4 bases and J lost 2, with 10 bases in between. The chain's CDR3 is CASSSGQLTDTQYF. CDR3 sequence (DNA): TGTGCCAGCAGCTCAGGACAGCTCACAGATACGCAGTATTTT. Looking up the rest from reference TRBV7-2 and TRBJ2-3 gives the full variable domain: GAGVSQSPSNKVTEKGKDVELRCDPISGHTALYWYRQSLGQGLEFLIYFQGNSAPDKSGLPSDRFSAERTGGSVSTLTIQRTQQEDSAVYLCASSSGQLTDTQYFGPGTRLTVL.

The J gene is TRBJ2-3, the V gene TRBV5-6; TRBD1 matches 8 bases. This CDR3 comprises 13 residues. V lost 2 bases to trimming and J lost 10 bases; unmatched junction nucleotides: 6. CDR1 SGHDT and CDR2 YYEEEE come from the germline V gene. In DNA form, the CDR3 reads TGTGCCAGCAGCTTCGGACAGGGCGGGCCGCAGTATTTT. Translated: CASSFGQGGPQYF.

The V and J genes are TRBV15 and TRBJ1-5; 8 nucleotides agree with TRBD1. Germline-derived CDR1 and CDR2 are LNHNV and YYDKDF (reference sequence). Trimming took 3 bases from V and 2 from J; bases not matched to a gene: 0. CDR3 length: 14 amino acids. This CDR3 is CATSRTGGNQPQHF. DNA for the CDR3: TGTGCCACCAGCAGGACAGGGGGCAATCAGCCCCAGCATTTT.

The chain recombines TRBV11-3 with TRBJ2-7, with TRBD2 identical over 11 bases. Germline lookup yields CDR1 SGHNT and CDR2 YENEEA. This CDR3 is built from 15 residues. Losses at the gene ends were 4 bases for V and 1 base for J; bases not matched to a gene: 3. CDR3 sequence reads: CASSSSGRFSYEQYF. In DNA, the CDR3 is TGTGCCAGCAGCTCTAGCGGGAGGTTTTCCTACGAGCAGTACTTC.

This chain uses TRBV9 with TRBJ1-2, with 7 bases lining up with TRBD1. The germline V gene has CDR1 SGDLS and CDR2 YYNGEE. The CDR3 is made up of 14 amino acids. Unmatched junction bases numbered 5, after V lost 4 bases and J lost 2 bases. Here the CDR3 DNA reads TGTGCCAGCAGCCCCCGACAGGGCAACTATGGCTACACCTTC. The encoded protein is CASSPRQGNYGYTF.

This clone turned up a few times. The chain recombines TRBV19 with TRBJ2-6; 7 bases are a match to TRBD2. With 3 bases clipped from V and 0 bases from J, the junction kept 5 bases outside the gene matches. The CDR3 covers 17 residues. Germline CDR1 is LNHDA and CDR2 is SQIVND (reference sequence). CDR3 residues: CASSMLAVSSGANVLTF. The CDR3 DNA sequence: TGTGCCAGTAGTATGCTAGCGGTTAGCTCTGGGGCCAACGTCCTGACTTTC.

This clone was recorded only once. In DNA form, the CDR3 reads TGTGCCAGCAGCCTGACAGGGGGCGATGATACAGATACGCAGTATTTT. Translating it yields CASSLTGGDDTDTQYF. The rearrangement uses TRBV5-6 and TRBJ2-3; TRBD1 matches at 10 bases. This CDR3 region has 16 residues. The ends lost 4 bases at V and 3 bases at J; junction bases unmatched: 8. CDR1 and CDR2 (germline): SGHDT, YYEEEE.

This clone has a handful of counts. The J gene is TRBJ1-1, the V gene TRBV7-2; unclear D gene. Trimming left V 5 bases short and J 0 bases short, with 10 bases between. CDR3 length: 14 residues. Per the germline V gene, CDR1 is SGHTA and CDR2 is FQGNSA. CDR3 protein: CASSPTDMNTEAFF. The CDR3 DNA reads TGTGCCAGCAGCCCCACAGATATGAACACTGAAGCTTTCTTT.

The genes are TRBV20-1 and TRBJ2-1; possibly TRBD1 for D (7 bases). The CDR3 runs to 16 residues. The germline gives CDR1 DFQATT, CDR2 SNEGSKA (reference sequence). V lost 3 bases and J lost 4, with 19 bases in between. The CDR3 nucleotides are TGCAGTGCTAGTGGCAGACAGGGCGGGGTATACAATGAGCAGTTCTTC. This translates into CSASGRQGGVYNEQFF.

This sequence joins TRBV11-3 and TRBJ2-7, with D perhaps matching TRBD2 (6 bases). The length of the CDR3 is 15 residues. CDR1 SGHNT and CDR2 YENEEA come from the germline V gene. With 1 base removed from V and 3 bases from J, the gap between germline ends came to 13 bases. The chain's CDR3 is CASSLVSGTDYEQYF. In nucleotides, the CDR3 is TGTGCCAGCAGCTTAGTTAGCGGAACGGACTACGAGCAGTACTTC.

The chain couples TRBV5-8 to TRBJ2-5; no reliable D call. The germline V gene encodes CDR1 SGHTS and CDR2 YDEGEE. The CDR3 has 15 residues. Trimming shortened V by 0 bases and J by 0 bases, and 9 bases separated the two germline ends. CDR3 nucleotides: TGTGCCAGCAGCTTGGGGCAGAAAAACCAAGAGACCCAGTACTTC. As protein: CASSLGQKNQETQYF.

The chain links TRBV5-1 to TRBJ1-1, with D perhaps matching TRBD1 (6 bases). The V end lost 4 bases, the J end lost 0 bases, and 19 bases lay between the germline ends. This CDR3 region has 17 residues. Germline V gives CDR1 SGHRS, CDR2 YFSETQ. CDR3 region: CASSNERTAILNTEAFF. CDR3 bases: TGCGCCAGCAGCAATGAACGGACAGCTATCTTGAACACTGAAGCTTTCTTT.

CDR3 in DNA: TGTGCCAGCAGCCCTCAAAGCAGACTTAGCAATCAGCCCCAGCATTTT. This encodes CASSPQSRLSNQPQHF. The chain couples TRBV7-8 to TRBJ1-5; the D is unclear. Germline V gives CDR1 SGHVS, CDR2 FQNEAQ. V was cut by 5 bases and J by 0 bases, with 14 bases left in between. The CDR3 is 16 residues long.